Below, 23 T cell receptor beta chains from the same sample are listed, as sequenced in a study of response to subunit inactivated influenza vaccine. MiXCR was run by TCRdb on the RT-PCR reads, yielding one entry per CDR3 protein. The sample gives roughly 500,000 distinct CDR3 sequences, about 17% of which show up once; 3% to 3.5% is in the top ten. The sample consisted of CD4+ T cells sorted from PBMCs, taken less than 25 months after vaccination. The receptors shown here come from a man aged 45 to 70 who received an inactivated influenza vaccine.

In this sample, this clonotype turned up once. In DNA form, the CDR3 reads TGTGCCATCAGTCCCAGGACAGGGGATGGGACTGAAGCTTTCTTT. Its translation is CAISPRTGDGTEAFF. This chain uses TRBV10-3 with TRBJ1-1, with 9 bases that match TRBD1. The CDR3 sequence is 15 residues long. The junction had 9 bases not matched to a gene; V was cut back by 5 bases and J by 5 bases. CDR1 and CDR2 from the germline V gene are ENHRY and SYGVKD.

Ten or more counts support this clonotype. V and J are TRBV7-2 and TRBJ2-3; the match to TRBD2 covers 9 bases. V was clipped by 1 base and J by 4 bases; unmatched bases: 6. The CDR3 has 16 residues. Germline loops: CDR1 SGHTA, CDR2 FQGNSA. The CDR3 nucleotides are TGTGCCAGCAGCTTAGTCGCGGGGGGGGTCGCAGATACGCAGTATTTT. Amino acids: CASSLVAGGVADTQYF. The full variable domain, completed using reference TRBV7-2 and TRBJ2-3, is GAGVSQSPSNKVTEKGKDVELRCDPISGHTALYWYRQSLGQGLEFLIYFQGNSAPDKSGLPSDRFSAERTGGSVSTLTIQRTQQEDSAVYLCASSLVAGGVADTQYFGPGTRLTVL.

This clonotype was observed a handful of times. The V and J genes are TRBV11-2 and TRBJ2-3; tentatively, D is TRBD1 (5 bases). Germline CDR1 SGHAT, CDR2 FQNNGV. The CDR3 totals 12 residues. Trimming pared 5 bases from V and 4 bases from J, leaving 7 bases between. CDR3 loop: CASSKTADTQYF. In DNA, the CDR3 is TGTGCCAGCAGCAAGACAGCAGATACGCAGTATTTT.

The chain carries TRBV10-3 and TRBJ2-1, with D perhaps matching TRBD1 (6 bases). Between the trimmed V and J ends, which lost 4 bases and 0 bases, there was a span of 13 bases. Germline-derived CDR1 and CDR2 are ENHRY and SYGVKD. This CDR3 region has 16 residues. The CDR3 nucleotides are TGTGCCATCAGTGTTTACCAGGGGAGCTCCTACAATGAGCAGTTCTTC. Translated: CAISVYQGSSYNEQFF.

The chain has TRBV7-2 and TRBJ1-5; no reliable D call. The V gene's germline CDR1 is SGHTA and CDR2 FQGNSA. This CDR3 is 15 amino acids long. Trimming left V 1 base short and J 6 bases short, with 13 bases between. The CDR3 reads CASSLESRRVQPQHF. The CDR3 bases are TGTGCCAGCAGCTTAGAAAGTAGGAGGGTTCAGCCCCAGCATTTT.

To note about this clonotype: One junction end disagrees with the germline gene, perhaps due to a read error. The V and J genes are TRBV7-3 and TRBJ2-3, with 8 nucleotides matching TRBD1. CDR1 is SGHTA and CDR2 is FQGTGA in the germline V gene. The CDR3 contains 16 residues. The CDR3 here is CASSFPDRARTVTQYF. CDR3 sequence (DNA): TGTGCCAGCAGCTTTCCGGACAGGGCCCGAACAGTTACGCAGTATTTT.

This clonotype has more than one count but fewer than ten. This chain links TRBV29-1 with TRBJ1-5; the match to TRBD1 covers 7 bases. This CDR3 is 14 amino acids long. Trimming cost V 5 bases and J 1 base; bases outside gene matches: 5. Germline V gene lookup returns CDR1 SQVTM and CDR2 ANQGSEA. CDR3 coding DNA: TGCAGCGTTTCACAGGGGTCCAGCAATCAGCCCCAGCATTTT. Translated, it gives CSVSQGSSNQPQHF.

In this sample, this clonotype turned up many times. J is TRBJ2-3 and V is TRBV5-1; D not resolved. The CDR3 loop spans 15 amino acids. Germline V gives CDR1 SGHRS, CDR2 YFSETQ. With 0 bases removed from V and 6 bases from J, the gap between germline ends came to 14 bases. The CDR3 DNA reads as TGCGCCAGCAGCTTGGAGACCTACGAACTGGATACGCAGTATTTT. Translating gives CASSLETYELDTQYF.

In its sample, this clonotype was seen many times. The chain carries TRBV5-1 and TRBJ1-5; D not resolved. V lost 1 base, J lost 6 bases, and 14 bases lay in between. This CDR3 comprises 15 residues. CDR1 SGHRS and CDR2 YFSETQ come from the germline V gene. CDR3 DNA sequence: TGCGCCAGCAGCTTGAATCCAGGCTCGGGTCAGCCCCAGCATTTT. This gives the protein CASSLNPGSGQPQHF.

This clonotype was picked up many times. This chain links TRBV3-1 with TRBJ2-2, with D tentatively TRBD1 or TRBD2 (5 bases each). Deletions cut 0 bases from V and 9 bases from J, with 11 bases between. This CDR3 contains 14 residues. Germline lookup yields CDR1 LGHDT and CDR2 YNNKEL (reference sequence). For the CDR3, the DNA is TGTGCCAGCAGCCAAGACGGGACGGGGAGGGAGCTGTTTTTT. It specifies CASSQDGTGRELFF.

V gene TRBV7-2 combines with J gene TRBJ2-2, with D hard to call. The CDR3 covers 14 residues. Trimming took 2 bases from V and 5 from J, leaving 9 bases between them. Germline V gives CDR1 SGHTA, CDR2 FQGNSA. The CDR3 loop reads CASSLPPSTGELFF. In nucleotides, the CDR3 is TGTGCCAGCAGCTTACCACCTTCTACCGGGGAGCTGTTTTTT.

This clonotype was found a few times. This chain connects TRBV20-1 to TRBJ1-1; D is possibly TRBD1 (5 bases). Per the germline V gene, CDR1 is DFQATT and CDR2 is SNEGSKA (reference sequence). The CDR3 has 16 residues. V shed 0 bases and J shed 7 bases, with 21 bases lying between them. CDR3 amino acids: CSARDLAGTRSSEAFF. In nucleotides, the CDR3 is TGCAGTGCTAGAGATCTCGCCGGGACGCGTTCGAGTGAAGCTTTCTTT.

This clonotype occurred a few times. The rearrangement links TRBV5-1 to TRBJ2-2; D is undetermined. In germline, CDR1 is SGHRS, CDR2 YFSETQ. This CDR3 region has 15 residues. V shed 0 bases and J shed 7 bases, with 13 bases lying between them. The CDR3 DNA sequence: TGCGCCAGCAGCTTGGCCGGCGCTTGGTTCGGGGAGCTGTTTTTT. Translation gives CASSLAGAWFGELFF.

This rearrangement joins TRBV3-1 to TRBJ2-1; 9 bases map to TRBD2. From germline, CDR1 is LGHDT and CDR2 YNNKEL (reference sequence). After removal of 7 bases from V and 0 bases from J, the junction contained 7 bases not matched to a gene. There are 16 residues in the CDR3. DNA for the CDR3: TGTGCCAGCACCCCAAATAGCGGGAGCTCCTACAATGAGCAGTTCTTC. It codes for CASTPNSGSSYNEQFF.

This clonotype was recorded many times. The V and J genes are TRBV20-1 and TRBJ2-5; D is perhaps TRBD1 (5 bases). Trimming pared 8 bases from V and 2 bases from J, leaving 15 bases between. The CDR3 length is 13 residues. Germline V gene sequence: CDR1 DFQATT, CDR2 SNEGSKA (reference sequence). The CDR3 region has the DNA TGCAGTACTCGACAGACTCTACAAGAGACCCAGTACTTC. As protein: CSTRQTLQETQYF.

J is TRBJ2-1 and V is TRBV20-1; D call uncertain. The CDR3 runs to 16 residues. The V end lost 4 bases, the J end lost 3 bases, and 19 bases lay between the germline ends. Germline CDR1 and CDR2: DFQATT and SNEGSKA (reference sequence). The CDR3 reads CSAMSGEGQFYNEQFF. Here the CDR3 DNA reads TGCAGTGCTATGAGTGGGGAAGGGCAGTTCTACAATGAGCAGTTCTTC.

This clonotype turned up a few times. The chain links TRBV2 to TRBJ2-1; either TRBD1 or TRBD2 may supply D (5 bases each). The CDR3 is 15 amino acids. Trimming cost V 7 bases and J 2 bases, with 15 bases left between them. Germline CDR1 SNHLY, CDR2 FYNNEI. CDR3 nucleotide sequence: TGTGCCAGCACCCTGGGGCAGGGACCCTACAATGAGCAGTTCTTC. Translating gives CASTLGQGPYNEQFF.

This clonotype was recorded a few times. This chain links TRBV20-1 with TRBJ2-1; D may be TRBD1 or TRBD2 (5 bases each). The CDR3 totals 16 residues. Per germline, CDR1 DFQATT and CDR2 SNEGSKA (reference sequence). Trimming took 7 bases from V and 6 from J, leaving 25 bases between them. CDR3 DNA: TGCAGTGTCGGCCTGATAACTCCGATGGGGGTCAATGAGCAGTTCTTC. Encoded protein: CSVGLITPMGVNEQFF.

This clonotype was picked up many times. V gene TRBV12-3 or TRBV12-4 combines with J gene TRBJ1-1, with D perhaps matching TRBD1 (6 bases). The CDR3 length is 18 residues. Deletions cut 1 base from V and 6 bases from J, with 24 bases between. In DNA form, the CDR3 reads TGTGCCAGCAGTTTAGGGACAGCAATTGCCCGGGATGTGGCTGAAGCTTTCTTT. It encodes CASSLGTAIARDVAEAFF.

In this sample, this clonotype turned up many times. CDR3 sequence (DNA): TGCAGTGCTAGCGACCCGGGACTAGCGGGAGTAACCGGGGAGCTGTTTTTT. The encoded protein is CSASDPGLAGVTGELFF. The rearrangement links TRBV20-1 to TRBJ2-2; 14 bases map to TRBD2. CDR1 and CDR2 from the germline V gene are DFQATT and SNEGSKA (reference sequence). Unmatched junction bases numbered 8, after V lost 3 bases and J lost 5 bases. This CDR3 has 17 residues.

This clonotype was detected a few times. The rearrangement uses TRBV12-3 or TRBV12-4 and TRBJ1-1; D not resolved. The CDR3 is 13 amino acids. The ends were cut back, 4 bases at V and 4 bases at J, with 10 bases in the middle. Here the CDR3 reads CASSSRVATEAFF. DNA of the CDR3: TGTGCCAGCAGTTCGCGGGTCGCCACTGAAGCTTTCTTT.

This clonotype turned up a few times. The chain employs TRBV4-2 and TRBJ2-7; D is unclear. Trimming shortened V by 0 bases and J by 2 bases, and 8 bases separated the two germline ends. CDR3 length: 14 residues. Germline CDR1 and CDR2: LGHNA and YNFKEQ. The CDR3 DNA sequence: TGTGCCAGCAGCCAAGATTGGCGGACCTACGAGCAGTACTTC. The encoded protein is CASSQDWRTYEQYF.

This clonotype was observed at least ten times. The chain has TRBV12-3 or TRBV12-4 and TRBJ2-3; 7 positions match TRBD2. V was clipped by 7 bases and J by 1 base; unmatched bases: 8. The CDR3 sequence is 15 residues long. In nucleotides, the CDR3 is TGTGCCAGCAATTCTTGGGGGAGGGGCACAGATACGCAGTATTTT. This translates into CASNSWGRGTDTQYF.